Included here is one T cell receptor beta chain sequence, with context. Its cognate antigen is unknown. The sample comes from a study of OX40 agonist ivuxolimab in advanced cancers. Study background: The diagnoses of dose-escalation patients were hepatocellular carcinoma, melanoma, renal cell or head and neck cancer. Participants averaged approximately 65 years of age (range 23 to 79) and were over 75% male. Study-wide results and limits: In CD8+ T cells, expanded clones were on average more numerous than in CD4+.

Trimming at V came to 4 bases and at J to 5 bases, leaving 11 bases not matched to a gene. The germline V gene has CDR1 SGHNT and CDR2 YYREEE (reference sequence). The CDR3 spans 17 residues. Generated by immunoSEQ multiplex PCR, the TCRdb table keeps only in-frame clones and is missing some. The sample holds 26,000 or so clones; approximately 91% are singletons and the top ten take 22%. The gene calls are TRBV5-4 and TRBJ2-3; TRBD2 matches at 12 bases. This clonotype was obtained from an adult with an advanced solid tumor such as melanoma, head and neck, liver or kidney cancer. Here the sequenced sample was CD4+ or CD8+ T cells sorted from blood, taken in a trial of the OX40 agonist ivuxolimab. The DNA of the CDR3 is TGTGCCAGCAGCACCGATGGACTAGCGGGGTTGATAGATACGCAGTATTTT. Protein product: CASSTDGLAGLIDTQYF.